These 24 T cell receptor beta chains originate from one sample sequenced in a study of blood T cells in healthy people across ages. It was with a sample-barcoded 5' primer and a J-beta primer mix that a second PCR of roughly 7 to 12 cycles was run. TCRdb re-analysed the 5' RACE reads in MiXCR, keeping a single row per CDR3 protein. The data hold more than 1 million distinct CDR3 sequences, with roughly 45% observed a single time. Material: blood. Receptor source: a woman in her sixties or seventies in good health.

CDR3 nucleotide sequence: TGCAGCGCCGGGGACAGCCCGAACACTGAAGCTTTCTTT. Its translation is CSAGDSPNTEAFF. The chain uses TRBV29-1 and TRBJ1-1; 7 bases match TRBD1. Germline assignment: CDR1 SQVTM and CDR2 ANQGSEA. The CDR3 covers 13 residues. V lost 7 bases and J lost 1; bases outside the gene matches: 6. The full variable domain, in which reference TRBV29-1 and TRBJ1-1 provide the parts outside the CDR3, is SAVISQKPSRDICQRGTSLTIQCQVDSQVTMMFWYRQQPGQSLTLIATANQGSEATYESGFVIDKFPISRPNLTFSTLTVSNMSPEDSSIYLCSAGDSPNTEAFFGQGTRLTVV.

The gene calls are TRBV27 and TRBJ1-5; 7 bases match TRBD1. Germline assignment: CDR1 MNHEY and CDR2 SMNVEV (reference sequence). There are 14 residues in the CDR3. V trimming: 4 bases; J trimming: 6 bases; junction bases outside the gene matches: 6. The CDR3 region has the DNA TGTGCCAGCAGTTCGACAGGGTCGCGTCAGCCCCAGCATTTT. This gives the protein CASSSTGSRQPQHF.

This clonotype was detected a few times. The V and J genes are TRBV7-9 and TRBJ2-7, with 9 bases fitting TRBD1. CDR3 length: 17 residues. Germline V gene data show CDR1 as SEHNR and CDR2 as FQNEAQ (reference sequence). The trim removed 2 bases at V and 2 bases at J, leaving 10 bases unmatched. The CDR3, as DNA: TGTGCCAGCAGCTTACCCCGGGACAGGGAAGCTACCTACGAGCAGTACTTC. It translates to CASSLPRDREATYEQYF.

CDR3 sequence (DNA): TGCAGTGCTAGTGCCCCTGCCGGCTCACACTACGAGCAGTACTTC. Translation gives CSASAPAGSHYEQYF. The chain carries TRBV20-1 and TRBJ2-7; no clear D. V was pared by 3 bases and J by 3 bases, with 18 bases between. Germline-derived CDR1 and CDR2 are DFQATT and SNEGSKA (reference sequence). The CDR3 consists of 15 residues.

This clonotype was detected only once. The rearrangement links TRBV5-1 to TRBJ2-7, with 8 bases matching TRBD2. The CDR3 sequence is 16 residues long. Germline CDR1 and CDR2: SGHRS and YFSETQ. Trimming cost V 4 bases and J 0 bases; bases outside gene matches: 9. The CDR3 protein is CASSEELAVSSYEQYF. DNA for the CDR3: TGCGCCAGCAGCGAGGAACTAGCGGTAAGCTCCTACGAGCAGTACTTC. The complete variable domain, with remaining parts taken from reference TRBV5-1 and TRBJ2-7, reads KAGVTQTPRYLIKTRGQQVTLSCSPISGHRSVSWYQQTPGQGLQFLFEYFSETQRNKGNFPGRFSGRQFSNSRSEMNVSTLELGDSALYLCASSEELAVSSYEQYFGPGTRLTVT.

This clonotype was counted ten times or more. The gene calls are TRBV28 and TRBJ1-6; weak D call: TRBD1 (5 bases). Germline CDR1 and CDR2: MDHEN and SYDVKM. V shed 7 bases and J shed 7 bases, with 14 bases lying between them. There are 14 residues in the CDR3. The CDR3 region is CASKLGVMNSPLHF. CDR3 DNA sequence: TGTGCCAGCAAACTGGGGGTTATGAATTCACCCCTCCACTTT.

The chain employs TRBV5-1 and TRBJ2-3, with TRBD2 matching 9 bases. The CDR3 sequence is 16 residues long. The V gene's germline CDR1 is SGHRS and CDR2 YFSETQ. V shed 1 base and J 3 bases; nucleotides not matched to a gene: 6. CDR3 region: CASSLSGSGRTDTQYF. The CDR3, as DNA: TGCGCCAGCAGCTTGAGTGGTAGCGGGAGAACAGATACGCAGTATTTT.

The chain links TRBV28 to TRBJ2-6; D may match TRBD1 or TRBD2 (7 bases each). Trimming took 4 bases from V and 0 from J, leaving 13 bases between them. This CDR3 spans 17 amino acids. Germline V lookup: CDR1 MDHEN, CDR2 SYDVKM. The CDR3 DNA is TGTGCCAGCAGTTCAGGGGGGGTACTCTCTGGGGCCAACGTCCTGACTTTC. It encodes CASSSGGVLSGANVLTF.

This clonotype was recorded many times. The junction and the germline gene differ at one end; a read error may be behind it. The V gene is TRBV5-1, the J gene TRBJ2-1; D may be TRBD2 (6 bases). This CDR3 contains 13 residues. Germline V gene sequence: CDR1 SGHRS, CDR2 YFSETQ. The CDR3 protein is CASSLLADNEQFF. DNA for the CDR3: TGTGCCAGCTCACTACTAGCTGACAATGAGCAGTTCTTC. The variable domain in full, completed from reference TRBV5-1 and TRBJ2-1, reads KAGVTQTPRYLIKTRGQQVTLSCSPISGHRSVSWYQQTPGQGLQFLFEYFSETQRNKGNFPGRFSGRQFSNSRSEMNVSTLELGDSALYLCASSLLADNEQFFGPGTRLTVL.

This clonotype has more than one count but fewer than ten. The chain uses TRBV4-1 and TRBJ2-3; D uncertain. CDR3 length equals 15 residues. The V end was cut by 1 base, the J end by 1 base, with 9 bases between. The V gene's germline CDR1 is MGHRA and CDR2 YSYEKL. DNA of the CDR3: TGCGCCAGCAGCCAAGGTAGCTTTGGCACAGATACGCAGTATTTT. It codes for CASSQGSFGTDTQYF.

This clonotype was counted ten times or more. The CDR3 spells CSVEDIWTSGTTQYF. The CDR3 DNA follows: TGCAGCGTTGAAGACATATGGACTAGCGGGACGACCCAGTACTTC. The chain combines TRBV29-1 with TRBJ2-5, with 12 bases matching TRBD2. Per the germline V gene, CDR1 is SQVTM and CDR2 is ANQGSEA. The CDR3 is 15 amino acids. Unmatched junction bases numbered 6, after V lost 0 bases and J lost 7 bases.

This clonotype was counted between two and nine times. The chain uses TRBV29-1 and TRBJ2-6; no firm D call. Trimming stripped 7 bases from V and 4 bases from J, with 11 bases between. The CDR3 extends over 13 amino acids. CDR1 SQVTM and CDR2 ANQGSEA come from the germline V gene. The CDR3 loop is CSARLPGANVLTF. The CDR3 nucleotides are TGCAGCGCCCGTCTCCCGGGGGCCAACGTCCTGACTTTC.

This chain links TRBV7-6 with TRBJ2-1; TRBD1 aligns across 10 bases. The ends lost 5 bases at V and 7 bases at J; junction bases unmatched: 8. Germline assignment: CDR1 SGHVS and CDR2 FNYEAQ. This CDR3 contains 15 residues. CDR3 loop: CASSPGTGVRNEQFF. The CDR3 coding sequence is TGTGCCAGCAGCCCCGGGACAGGGGTCAGGAATGAGCAGTTCTTC.

The chain has TRBV5-1 and TRBJ2-1; no reliable D call. This CDR3 is 11 amino acids long. Germline CDR1 and CDR2: SGHRS and YFSETQ. Trimming pared 1 base from V and 9 bases from J, leaving 5 bases between. For the CDR3, the DNA is TGCGCCAGCAGCTTGTCCCGTGAGCAGTTCTTC. Its translation: CASSLSREQFF.

CDR3 sequence (DNA): TGTGCCAGCAGTTTATGGGCTAGCGGTACTCACAATGAGCAGTTCTTC. Protein sequence: CASSLWASGTHNEQFF. V gene TRBV12-3 or TRBV12-4 combines with J gene TRBJ2-1; 7 bases are a match to TRBD2. The V and J ends lost 2 bases and 5 bases, in that order; junction bases with no gene match: 9. CDR3 length equals 16 residues.

The rearrangement uses TRBV28 and TRBJ1-5; 7 bases align to TRBD1. The trim removed 4 bases at V and 0 bases at J, leaving 9 bases unmatched. The germline gives CDR1 MDHEN, CDR2 SYDVKM. The CDR3 has 17 residues. The CDR3 reads CASSSNRGGYSNQPQHF. The CDR3 coding sequence is TGTGCCAGCAGTTCTAACAGGGGAGGATATAGCAATCAGCCCCAGCATTTT.

The V gene is TRBV14, the J gene TRBJ2-2; D uncertain. The CDR3 totals 14 residues. From germline, CDR1 is SGHDN and CDR2 FVKESK. The V end lost 4 bases, the J end lost 3 bases, and 9 bases lay between the germline ends. In nucleotides, the CDR3 is TGTGCCAGCAGCCCCCAATTTTACACCGGGGAGCTGTTTTTT. Its protein is CASSPQFYTGELFF. The whole variable domain, filled in from reference TRBV14 and TRBJ2-2, reads EAGVTQFPSHSVIEKGQTVTLRCDPISGHDNLYWYRRVMGKEIKFLLHFVKESKQDESGMPNNRFLAERTGGTYSTLKVQPAELEDSGVYFCASSPQFYTGELFFGEGSRLTVL.

This clonotype was counted only a few times. The J gene is TRBJ2-4, the V gene TRBV4-2; D is possibly TRBD1 (5 bases). The CDR3 runs 13 residues. Germline V CDR1 and CDR2: LGHNA, YNFKEQ. V was trimmed by 4 bases and J by 9 bases, leaving 13 bases between them. Here the CDR3 DNA reads TGTGCCAGCAGCCTGGCAGGGTCGGGCATTCAGTACTTC. Translation: CASSLAGSGIQYF.

This clonotype was counted once. The chain couples TRBV11-2 to TRBJ2-7; the D gene is possibly TRBD2 (6 bases). The J call is doubtful: the DNA matches TRBJ2-5 better. The CDR3 totals 14 residues. Germline CDR1 SGHAT, CDR2 FQNNGV. The CDR3 nucleotides are TGTGCCAGCAGCTTAGGGAGGGCCTGGGAGACCCAGTACTTC. Translated: CASSLGRAWETQYF.

Notes on this clonotype: At one end the junction does not follow the germline gene, possibly because of a read error. The chain combines TRBV6-1 with TRBJ1-4; D remains ambiguous. CDR1 and CDR2 from the germline V gene are MNHNS and SASEGT. The CDR3 is made up of 15 amino acids. CDR3 bases: TGTGCCAGCAGCGAAGTGGAGGGTACTAATGAAAAACTGTTTTTT. Translation gives CASSEVEGTNEKLFF.

The CDR3 sequence is CSAYGGTNQPQHF. Here the CDR3 DNA reads TGCAGTGCTTACGGAGGGACCAATCAGCCCCAGCATTTT. The chain joins TRBV20-1 to TRBJ1-5; TRBD1 is a possible D gene (5 bases). Trimming removed 5 bases from V and 3 bases from J, with 11 bases in between. The CDR3 has 13 residues. Germline V lookup: CDR1 DFQATT, CDR2 SNEGSKA (reference sequence).

The J gene is TRBJ1-1, the V gene TRBV20-1, with D tentatively TRBD1 (6 bases). This CDR3 contains 14 residues. Germline CDR1 is DFQATT and CDR2 is SNEGSKA (reference sequence). V lost 6 bases and J lost 5, with 19 bases in between. Written as DNA, the CDR3 is TGCAGTGCAGCCCGGAGGGGGGAGTCGACTGAAGCTTTCTTT. Translated: CSAARRGESTEAFF.

V gene TRBV9 combines with J gene TRBJ2-5; weak D call: TRBD1 (6 bases). CDR1 is SGDLS, CDR2 YYNGEE, per germline. Deletions cut 3 bases from V and 5 bases from J, with 14 bases between. The CDR3 loop spans 14 amino acids. The CDR3 nucleotides are TGTGCCAGCAGCGCCGGACAGTTGAGGGAGACCCAGTACTTC. This sequence encodes CASSAGQLRETQYF.

This clonotype was found once. The chain recombines TRBV27 with TRBJ1-6, with 7 bases aligning to TRBD1. The CDR3 consists of 16 residues. V dropped 0 bases and J dropped 8; count of bases not matched to a gene: 7. In germline, CDR1 is MNHEY, CDR2 SMNVEV (reference sequence). For the CDR3, the DNA is TGTGCCAGCAGTTTATCGACGGGCCAGGGGGATTCACCCCTCCACTTT. Protein: CASSLSTGQGDSPLHF.